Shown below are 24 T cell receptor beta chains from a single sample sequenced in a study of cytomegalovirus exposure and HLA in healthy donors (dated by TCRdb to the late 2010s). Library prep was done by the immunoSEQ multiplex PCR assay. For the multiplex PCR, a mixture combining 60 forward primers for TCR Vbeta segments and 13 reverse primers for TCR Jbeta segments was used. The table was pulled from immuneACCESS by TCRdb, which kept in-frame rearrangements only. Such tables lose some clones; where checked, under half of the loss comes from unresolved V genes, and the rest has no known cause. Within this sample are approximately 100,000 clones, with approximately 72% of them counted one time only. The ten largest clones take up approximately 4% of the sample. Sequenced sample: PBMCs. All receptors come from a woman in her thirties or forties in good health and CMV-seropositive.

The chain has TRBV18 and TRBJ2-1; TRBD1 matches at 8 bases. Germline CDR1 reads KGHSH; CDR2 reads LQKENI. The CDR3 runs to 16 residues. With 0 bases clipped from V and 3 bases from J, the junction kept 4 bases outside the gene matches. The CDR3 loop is CASSPPPGQGYNEQFF. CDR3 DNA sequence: TGTGCCAGCTCACCACCACCCGGACAGGGCTACAATGAGCAGTTCTTC.

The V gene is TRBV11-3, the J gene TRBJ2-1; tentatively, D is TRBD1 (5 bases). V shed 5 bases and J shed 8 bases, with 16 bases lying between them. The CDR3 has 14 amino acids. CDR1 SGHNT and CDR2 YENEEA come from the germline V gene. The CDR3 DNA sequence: TGTGCCAGCAGCCCTCAGGGTGGGAATTATGAGCAGTTCTTC. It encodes CASSPQGGNYEQFF. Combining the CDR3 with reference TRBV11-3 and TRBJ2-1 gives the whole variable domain EAGVVQSPRYKIIEKKQPVAFWCNPISGHNTLYWYLQNLGQGPELLIRYENEEAVDDSQLPKDRFSAERLKGVDSTLKIQPAELGDSAVYLCASSPQGGNYEQFFGPGTRLTVL.

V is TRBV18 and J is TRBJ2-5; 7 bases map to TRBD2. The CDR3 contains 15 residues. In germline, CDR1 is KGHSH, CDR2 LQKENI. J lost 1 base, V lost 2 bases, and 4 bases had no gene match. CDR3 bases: TGTGCCAGCTCACCAGAGCGGGGCCCCCAAGAGACCCAGTACTTC. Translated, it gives CASSPERGPQETQYF.

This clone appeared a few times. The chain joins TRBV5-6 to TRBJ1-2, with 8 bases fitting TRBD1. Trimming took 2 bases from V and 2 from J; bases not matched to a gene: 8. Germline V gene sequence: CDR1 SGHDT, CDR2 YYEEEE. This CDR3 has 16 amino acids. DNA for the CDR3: TGTGCCAGCAGCTTACAGAACAGGGGGAACAACTATGGCTACACCTTC. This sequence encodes CASSLQNRGNNYGYTF.

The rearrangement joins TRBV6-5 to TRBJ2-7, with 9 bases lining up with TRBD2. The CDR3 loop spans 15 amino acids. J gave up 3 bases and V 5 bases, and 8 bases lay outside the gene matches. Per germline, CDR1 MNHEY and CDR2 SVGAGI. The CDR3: CASSPLGTSSYEQYF. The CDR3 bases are TGTGCCAGCAGTCCCCTCGGGACTAGCAGCTACGAGCAGTACTTC.

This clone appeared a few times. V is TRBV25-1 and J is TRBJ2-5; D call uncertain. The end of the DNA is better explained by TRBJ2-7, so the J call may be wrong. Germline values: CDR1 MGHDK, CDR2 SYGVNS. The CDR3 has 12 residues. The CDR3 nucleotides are TGTGCCAGCAGTGAATATCCCTACGAGCAGTACTTC. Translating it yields CASSEYPYEQYF.

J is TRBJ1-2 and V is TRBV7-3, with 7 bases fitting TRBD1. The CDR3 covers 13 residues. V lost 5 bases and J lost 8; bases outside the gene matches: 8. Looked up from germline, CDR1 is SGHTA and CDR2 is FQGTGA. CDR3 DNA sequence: TGTGCCAGCAGCCCCCACAGGGGTGGAGGCTACACCTTC. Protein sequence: CASSPHRGGGYTF.

This chain's CDR3 is CASKRGGKGQPQHF. The CDR3, as DNA: TGTGCCAGCAAAAGGGGGGGTAAGGGCCAGCCCCAGCATTTT. The rearrangement uses TRBV27 and TRBJ1-5, with D maybe TRBD1 (6 bases). This CDR3 comprises 14 residues. Germline V gene lookup returns CDR1 MNHEY and CDR2 SMNVEV (reference sequence). The germline V and J ends were trimmed by 7 bases and 7 bases, with 17 bases remaining between them.

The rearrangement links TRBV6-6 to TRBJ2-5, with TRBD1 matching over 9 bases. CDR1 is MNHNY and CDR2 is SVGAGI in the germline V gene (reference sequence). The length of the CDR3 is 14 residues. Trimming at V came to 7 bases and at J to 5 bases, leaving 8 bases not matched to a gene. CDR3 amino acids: CASTQQDRGETQYF. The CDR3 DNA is TGTGCCAGCACCCAGCAAGACAGGGGGGAGACCCAGTACTTC.

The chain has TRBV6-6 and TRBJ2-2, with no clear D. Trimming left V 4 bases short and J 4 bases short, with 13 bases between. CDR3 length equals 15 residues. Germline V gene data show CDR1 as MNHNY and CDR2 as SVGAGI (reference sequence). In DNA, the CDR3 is TGTGCCAGCAGTTCCTTGGGCCATTCCACCGGGGAGCTGTTTTTT. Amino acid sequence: CASSSLGHSTGELFF.

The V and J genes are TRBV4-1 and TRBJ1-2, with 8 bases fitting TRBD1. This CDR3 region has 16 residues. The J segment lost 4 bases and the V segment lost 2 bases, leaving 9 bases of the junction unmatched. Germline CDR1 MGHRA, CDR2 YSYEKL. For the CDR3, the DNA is TGCGCCAGCAGCCAACCCAGGGGGCCCTACGGCTATGGCTACACCTTC. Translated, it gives CASSQPRGPYGYGYTF.

CDR3 in amino acids: CASSRTGGIQPQHF. The DNA of the CDR3 is TGTGCCAGCAGCCGGACAGGGGGCATTCAGCCCCAGCATTTT. The V gene is TRBV6-5, the J gene TRBJ1-5; 11 bases line up with TRBD1. Germline CDR1 MNHEY, CDR2 SVGAGI. CDR3 length equals 14 residues. V shed 6 bases and J 6 bases; nucleotides not matched to a gene: 4.

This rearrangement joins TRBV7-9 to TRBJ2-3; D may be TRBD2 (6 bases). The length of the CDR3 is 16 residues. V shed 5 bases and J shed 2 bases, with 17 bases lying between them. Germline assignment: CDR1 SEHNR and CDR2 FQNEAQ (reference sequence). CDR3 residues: CASSAGLPGTTDTQYF. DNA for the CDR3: TGTGCCAGCAGCGCCGGACTACCTGGGACCACAGATACGCAGTATTTT.

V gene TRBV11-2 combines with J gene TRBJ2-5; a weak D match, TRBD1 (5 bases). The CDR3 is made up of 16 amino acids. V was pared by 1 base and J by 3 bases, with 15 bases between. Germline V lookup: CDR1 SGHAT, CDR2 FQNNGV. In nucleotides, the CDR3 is TGTGCCAGCAGCTTAGGGCGGTGGGGCCTAAAAGAGACCCAGTACTTC. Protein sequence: CASSLGRWGLKETQYF. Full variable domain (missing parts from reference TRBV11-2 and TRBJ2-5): EAGVAQSPRYKIIEKRQSVAFWCNPISGHATLYWYQQILGQGPKLLIQFQNNGVVDDSQLPKDRFSAERLKGVDSTLKIQPAKLEDSAVYLCASSLGRWGLKETQYFGPGTRLLVL.

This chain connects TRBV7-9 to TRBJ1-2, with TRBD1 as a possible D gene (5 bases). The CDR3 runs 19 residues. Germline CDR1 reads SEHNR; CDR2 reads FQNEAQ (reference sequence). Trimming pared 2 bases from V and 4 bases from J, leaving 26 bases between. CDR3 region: CASSLKGSTEGSWSYGYTF. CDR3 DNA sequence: TGTGCCAGCAGCTTAAAGGGCTCGACAGAAGGATCATGGAGCTATGGCTACACCTTC.

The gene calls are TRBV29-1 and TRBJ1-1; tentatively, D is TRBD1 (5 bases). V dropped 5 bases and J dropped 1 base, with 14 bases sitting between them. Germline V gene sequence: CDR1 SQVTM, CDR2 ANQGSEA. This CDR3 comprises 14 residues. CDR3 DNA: TGCAGCGTTTCGCAGGGAGGGTGGAACACTGAAGCTTTCTTT. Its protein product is CSVSQGGWNTEAFF.

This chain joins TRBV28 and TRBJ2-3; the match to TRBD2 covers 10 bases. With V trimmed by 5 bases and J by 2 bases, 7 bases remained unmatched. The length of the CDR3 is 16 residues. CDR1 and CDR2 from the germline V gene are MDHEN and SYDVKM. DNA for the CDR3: TGTGCCAGCAGTGCTGCACTAGCGGGGAACACAGATACGCAGTATTTT. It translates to CASSAALAGNTDTQYF.

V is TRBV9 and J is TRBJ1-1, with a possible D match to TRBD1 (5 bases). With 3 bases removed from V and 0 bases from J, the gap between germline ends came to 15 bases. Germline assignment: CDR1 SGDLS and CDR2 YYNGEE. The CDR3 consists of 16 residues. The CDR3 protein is CASSGGRGNMNTEAFF. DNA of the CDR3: TGTGCCAGCAGCGGAGGACGGGGGAACATGAACACTGAAGCTTTCTTT.

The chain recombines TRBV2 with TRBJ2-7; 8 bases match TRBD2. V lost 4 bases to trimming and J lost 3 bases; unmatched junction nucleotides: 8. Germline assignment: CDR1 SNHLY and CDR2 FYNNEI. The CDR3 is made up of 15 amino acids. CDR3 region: CASSASSGRGYEQYF. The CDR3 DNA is TGTGCCAGCAGTGCCTCCAGCGGGAGAGGCTACGAGCAGTACTTC.

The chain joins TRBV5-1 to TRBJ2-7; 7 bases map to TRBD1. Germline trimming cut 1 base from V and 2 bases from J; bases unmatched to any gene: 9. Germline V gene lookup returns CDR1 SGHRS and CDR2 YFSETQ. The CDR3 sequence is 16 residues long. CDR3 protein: CASSLQAVTGTYEQYF. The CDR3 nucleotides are TGCGCCAGCAGCTTGCAGGCGGTGACAGGGACCTACGAGCAGTACTTC.

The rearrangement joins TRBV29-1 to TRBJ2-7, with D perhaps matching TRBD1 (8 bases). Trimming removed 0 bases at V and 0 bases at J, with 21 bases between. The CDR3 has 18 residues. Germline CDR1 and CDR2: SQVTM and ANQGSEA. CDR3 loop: CSVEDPKVQGGSSYEQYF. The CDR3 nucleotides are TGCAGCGTTGAAGATCCGAAAGTACAGGGGGGGAGCTCCTACGAGCAGTACTTC.

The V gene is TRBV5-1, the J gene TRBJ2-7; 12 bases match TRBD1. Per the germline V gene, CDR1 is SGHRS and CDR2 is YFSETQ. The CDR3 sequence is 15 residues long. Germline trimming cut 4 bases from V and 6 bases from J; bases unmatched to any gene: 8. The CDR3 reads CASSLLGQGAIEQYF. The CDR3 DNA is TGCGCCAGCAGCCTATTGGGACAGGGGGCGATCGAGCAGTACTTC.

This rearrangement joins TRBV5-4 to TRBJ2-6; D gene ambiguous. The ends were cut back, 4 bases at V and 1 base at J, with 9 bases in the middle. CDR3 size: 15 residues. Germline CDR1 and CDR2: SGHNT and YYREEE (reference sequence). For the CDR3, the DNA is TGTGCCAGCAGCCGGTATGATTCTGGGGCCAACGTCCTGACTTTC. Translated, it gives CASSRYDSGANVLTF.

The CDR3 DNA sequence: TGTGCCAGCAGTGAAGTAGTTACGCAGTATTTT. Amino acids: CASSEVVTQYF. The rearrangement uses TRBV2 and TRBJ2-3; D remains unclear. CDR1 is SNHLY, CDR2 FYNNEI, per germline. The CDR3 totals 11 residues. V was shortened by 1 base and J by 8 bases, with 4 bases between the two germline ends.